These 5 T cell receptor beta chains were sequenced from one sample in a study of blood T cell repertoires in COVID-19. Profiling relied on immunoSEQ multiplex PCR, and the TCRdb table lists in-frame clones only, not all of them. The sample holds about 240,000 clones, approximately 90% seen once. Sequencing input: peripheral blood. The receptors here all came from a man in his fifties or sixties who had recovered from COVID-19.

The chain combines TRBV12-5 with TRBJ2-7; D might be TRBD1 (6 bases). V gave up 1 base and J gave up 4 bases, with 23 bases separating them. This CDR3 region has 18 residues. From germline, CDR1 is LGHNT and CDR2 FRNRAP. The CDR3 protein is CASGLGRGSQSTQYEQYF. CDR3 bases: TGTGCTAGTGGTTTGGGCAGGGGAAGCCAAAGCACACAATACGAGCAGTACTTC. Variable domain in full (rest from reference TRBV12-5 and TRBJ2-7): DARVTQTPRHKVTEMGQEVTMRCQPILGHNTVFWYRQTMMQGLELLAYFRNRAPLDDSGMPKDRFSAEMPDATLATLKIQPSEPRDSAVYFCASGLGRGSQSTQYEQYFGPGTRLTVT.

This clone was seen only a few times. The rearrangement uses TRBV24-1 and TRBJ1-2, with D maybe TRBD1 (5 bases). Germline values: CDR1 KGHDR, CDR2 SFDVKD. The CDR3 length is 16 residues. The V and J ends lost 2 bases and 4 bases respectively, with 16 bases between them. Written as DNA, the CDR3 is TGTGCCACCAGTGATTCAAGAAAGGGGTTCGGCTATGGCTACACCTTC. It specifies CATSDSRKGFGYGYTF.

V usage is TRBV7-9 and J usage is TRBJ1-6; D call uncertain. The germline gives CDR1 SEHNR, CDR2 FQNEAQ (reference sequence). This CDR3 spans 14 amino acids. The V end lost 1 base, the J end lost 5 bases, and 6 bases lay between the germline ends. This chain's CDR3 is CASSLDTDNSPLHF. The DNA of the CDR3 is TGTGCCAGCAGCTTAGATACAGATAATTCACCCCTCCACTTT. The whole variable domain, filled in from reference TRBV7-9 and TRBJ1-6, reads DTGVSQNPRHKITKRGQNVTFRCDPISEHNRLYWYRQTLGQGPEFLTYFQNEAQLEKSRLLSDRFSAERPKGSFSTLEIQRTEQGDSAMYLCASSLDTDNSPLHFGNGTRLTVT.

V gene TRBV6-6 combines with J gene TRBJ1-4, with D possibly being TRBD1 (5 bases). Trimming pared 6 bases from V and 4 bases from J, leaving 12 bases between. CDR3 length: 14 amino acids. Germline CDR1 MNHNY, CDR2 SVGAGI (reference sequence). CDR3 residues: CASRNRSFNEKLFF. DNA for the CDR3: TGTGCCAGCAGAAACAGGTCCTTTAATGAAAAACTGTTTTTT.

The chain is built from TRBV5-1 and TRBJ1-1; 7 positions agree with TRBD1. The CDR3 runs 15 residues. Germline lookup yields CDR1 SGHRS and CDR2 YFSETQ. After removal of 4 bases from V and 2 bases from J, the junction contained 8 bases not matched to a gene. For the CDR3, the DNA is TGCGCCAGCAGCAGAGGGGACAGCTACAACACTGAAGCTTTCTTT. Its protein is CASSRGDSYNTEAFF. The variable domain in full, completed from reference TRBV5-1 and TRBJ1-1, reads KAGVTQTPRYLIKTRGQQVTLSCSPISGHRSVSWYQQTPGQGLQFLFEYFSETQRNKGNFPGRFSGRQFSNSRSEMNVSTLELGDSALYLCASSRGDSYNTEAFFGQGTRLTVV.